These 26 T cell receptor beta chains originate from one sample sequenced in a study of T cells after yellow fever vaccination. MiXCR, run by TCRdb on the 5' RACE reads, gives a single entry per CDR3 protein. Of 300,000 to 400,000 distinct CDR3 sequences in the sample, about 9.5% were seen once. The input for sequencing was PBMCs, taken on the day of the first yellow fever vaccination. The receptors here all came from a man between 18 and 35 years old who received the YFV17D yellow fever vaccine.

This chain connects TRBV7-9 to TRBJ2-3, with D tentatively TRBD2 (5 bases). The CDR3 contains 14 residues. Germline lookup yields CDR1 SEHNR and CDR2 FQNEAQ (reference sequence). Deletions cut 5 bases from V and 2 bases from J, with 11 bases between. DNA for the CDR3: TGTGCCAGCAGCCGGGGATTTCTCACAGATACGCAGTATTTT. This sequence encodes CASSRGFLTDTQYF. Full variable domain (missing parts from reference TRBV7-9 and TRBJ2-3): DTGVSQNPRHKITKRGQNVTFRCDPISEHNRLYWYRQTLGQGPEFLTYFQNEAQLEKSRLLSDRFSAERPKGSFSTLEIQRTEQGDSAMYLCASSRGFLTDTQYFGPGTRLTVL.

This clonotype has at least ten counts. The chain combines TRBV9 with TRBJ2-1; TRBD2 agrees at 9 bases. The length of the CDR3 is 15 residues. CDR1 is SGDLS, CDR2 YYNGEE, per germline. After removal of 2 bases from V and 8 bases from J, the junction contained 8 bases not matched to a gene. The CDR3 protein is CASSVQRGAVYEQFF. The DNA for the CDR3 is TGTGCCAGCAGCGTGCAGCGGGGGGCCGTCTATGAGCAGTTCTTC.

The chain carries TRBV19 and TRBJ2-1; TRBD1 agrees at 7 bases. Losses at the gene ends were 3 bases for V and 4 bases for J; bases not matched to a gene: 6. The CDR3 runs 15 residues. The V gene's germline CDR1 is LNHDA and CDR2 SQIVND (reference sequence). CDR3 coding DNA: TGTGCCAGTAGTATCCCCTGGGACAGATACAATGAGCAGTTCTTC. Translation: CASSIPWDRYNEQFF.

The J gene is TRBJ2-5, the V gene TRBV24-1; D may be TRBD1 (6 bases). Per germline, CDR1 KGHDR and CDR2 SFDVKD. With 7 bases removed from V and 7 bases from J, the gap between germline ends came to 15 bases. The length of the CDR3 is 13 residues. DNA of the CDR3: TGTGCCACCAGCCTAACAGGGTCAGGGACCCAGTACTTC. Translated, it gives CATSLTGSGTQYF.

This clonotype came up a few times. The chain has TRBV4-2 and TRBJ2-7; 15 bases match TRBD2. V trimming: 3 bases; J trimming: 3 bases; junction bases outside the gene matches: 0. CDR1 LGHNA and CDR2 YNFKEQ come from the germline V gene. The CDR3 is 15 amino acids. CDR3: CASSQGLAGGYEQYV. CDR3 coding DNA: TGTGCCAGCAGCCAGGGACTAGCGGGGGGCTACGAGCAGTACGTC.

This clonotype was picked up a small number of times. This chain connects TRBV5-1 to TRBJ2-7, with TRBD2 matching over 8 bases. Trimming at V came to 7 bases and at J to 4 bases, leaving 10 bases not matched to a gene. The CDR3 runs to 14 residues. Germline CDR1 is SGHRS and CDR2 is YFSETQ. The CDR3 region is CASYGSGGPYEQYV. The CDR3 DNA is TGCGCCAGCTATGGGAGCGGGGGTCCTTACGAGCAGTACGTC.

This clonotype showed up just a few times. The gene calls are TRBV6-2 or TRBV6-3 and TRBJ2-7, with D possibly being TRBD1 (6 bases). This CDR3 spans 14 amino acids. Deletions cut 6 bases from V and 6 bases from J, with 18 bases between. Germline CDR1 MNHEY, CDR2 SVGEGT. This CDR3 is CASSHPGQGGEQYV. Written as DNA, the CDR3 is TGTGCCAGCAGCCACCCGGGACAAGGTGGCGAGCAGTACGTC.

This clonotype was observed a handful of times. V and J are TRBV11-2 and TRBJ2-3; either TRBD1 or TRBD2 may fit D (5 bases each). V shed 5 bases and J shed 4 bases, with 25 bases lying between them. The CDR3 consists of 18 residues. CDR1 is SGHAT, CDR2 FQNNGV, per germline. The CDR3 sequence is CASSLTHSPGTLADTQYF. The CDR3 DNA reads TGTGCCAGCAGCCTCACCCATAGCCCCGGGACCTTGGCAGATACGCAGTATTTT. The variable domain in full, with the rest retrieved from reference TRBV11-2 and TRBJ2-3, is EAGVAQSPRYKIIEKRQSVAFWCNPISGHATLYWYQQILGQGPKLLIQFQNNGVVDDSQLPKDRFSAERLKGVDSTLKIQPAKLEDSAVYLCASSLTHSPGTLADTQYFGPGTRLTVL.

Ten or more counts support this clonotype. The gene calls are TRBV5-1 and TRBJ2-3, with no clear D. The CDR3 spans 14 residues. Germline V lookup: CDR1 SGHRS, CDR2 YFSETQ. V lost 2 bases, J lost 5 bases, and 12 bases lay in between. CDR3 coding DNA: TGCGCCAGCAGCTTAGTGGCAGAGAAAGATACGCAGTATTTT. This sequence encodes CASSLVAEKDTQYF. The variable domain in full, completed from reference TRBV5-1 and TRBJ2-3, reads KAGVTQTPRYLIKTRGQQVTLSCSPISGHRSVSWYQQTPGQGLQFLFEYFSETQRNKGNFPGRFSGRQFSNSRSEMNVSTLELGDSALYLCASSLVAEKDTQYFGPGTRLTVL.

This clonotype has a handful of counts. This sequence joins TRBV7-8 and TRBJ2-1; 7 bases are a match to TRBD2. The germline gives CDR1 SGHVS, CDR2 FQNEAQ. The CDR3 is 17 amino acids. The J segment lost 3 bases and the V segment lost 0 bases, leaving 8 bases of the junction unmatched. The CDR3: CASSLALGREYYNEQFF. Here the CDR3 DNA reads TGTGCCAGCAGCTTAGCGCTTGGGAGGGAATACTACAATGAGCAGTTCTTC.

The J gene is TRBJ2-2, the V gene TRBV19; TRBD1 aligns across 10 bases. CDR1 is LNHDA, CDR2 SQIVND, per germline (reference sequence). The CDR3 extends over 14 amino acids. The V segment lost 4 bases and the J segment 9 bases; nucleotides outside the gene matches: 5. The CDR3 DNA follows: TGTGCCAGTAGTACTTGGACAGGGGGACGGGAGCTGTTTTTT. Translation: CASSTWTGGRELFF.

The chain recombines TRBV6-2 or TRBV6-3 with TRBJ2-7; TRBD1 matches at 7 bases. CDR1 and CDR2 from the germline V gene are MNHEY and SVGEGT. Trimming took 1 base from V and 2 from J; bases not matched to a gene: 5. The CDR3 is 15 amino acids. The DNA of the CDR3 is TGTGCCAGCAGTTACTTTAGAGGGGGCCCCTACGAGCAGTACTTC. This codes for CASSYFRGGPYEQYF.

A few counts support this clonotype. CDR3 DNA: TGCAGTTCCCGCCCGGGACAGGGGGCCGGCTACACCTTC. Its protein product is CSSRPGQGAGYTF. The chain uses TRBV20-1 and TRBJ1-2, with 12 nucleotides matching TRBD1. This CDR3 has 13 amino acids. After removal of 8 bases from V and 8 bases from J, the junction contained 9 bases not matched to a gene. Germline CDR1 reads DFQATT; CDR2 reads SNEGSKA (reference sequence).

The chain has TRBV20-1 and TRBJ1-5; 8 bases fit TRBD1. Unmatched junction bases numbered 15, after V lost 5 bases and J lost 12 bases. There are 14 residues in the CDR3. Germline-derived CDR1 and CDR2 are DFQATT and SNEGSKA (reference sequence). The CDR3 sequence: CSAPAADRAGVQHF. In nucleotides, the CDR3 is TGCAGTGCTCCCGCAGCGGACAGGGCCGGAGTCCAGCATTTT.

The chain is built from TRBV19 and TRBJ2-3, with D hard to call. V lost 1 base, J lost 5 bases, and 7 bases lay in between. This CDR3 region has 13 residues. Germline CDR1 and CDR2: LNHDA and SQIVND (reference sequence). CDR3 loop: CASSIVIEDTQYF. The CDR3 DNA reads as TGTGCCAGTAGTATAGTAATCGAAGATACGCAGTATTTT.

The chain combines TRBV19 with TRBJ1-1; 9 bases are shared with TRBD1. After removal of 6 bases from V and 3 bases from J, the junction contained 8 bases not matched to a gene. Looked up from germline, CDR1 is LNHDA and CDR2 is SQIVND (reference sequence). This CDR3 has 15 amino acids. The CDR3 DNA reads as TGTGCCAGTAGGGACAGGGGTGCGTGGGACACTGAAGCTTTCTTT. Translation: CASRDRGAWDTEAFF.

This CDR3 reads CASQGRGGSDTQYF. The CDR3 DNA reads TGTGCCAGCCAGGGGCGGGGGGGTTCAGATACGCAGTATTTT. This rearrangement joins TRBV7-6 to TRBJ2-3, with 9 bases fitting TRBD2. V lost 8 bases, J lost 4 bases, and 7 bases stayed unmatched. CDR1 and CDR2 (germline): SGHVS, FNYEAQ. The CDR3 spans 14 residues.

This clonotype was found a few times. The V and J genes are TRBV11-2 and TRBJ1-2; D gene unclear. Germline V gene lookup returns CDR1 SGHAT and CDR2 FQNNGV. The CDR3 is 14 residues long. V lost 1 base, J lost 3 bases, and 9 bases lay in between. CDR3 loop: CASSLGNNDYGYTF. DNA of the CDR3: TGTGCCAGCAGCTTAGGTAACAACGACTATGGCTACACCTTC.

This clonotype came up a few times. The CDR3: CASSMTSGGGYEQYV. The CDR3 DNA follows: TGTGCCAGCAGCATGACTAGCGGGGGGGGATACGAGCAGTACGTC. This chain links TRBV5-6 with TRBJ2-7, with TRBD2 matching 14 bases. In germline, CDR1 is SGHDT, CDR2 YYEEEE. V gave up 4 bases and J gave up 4 bases; unmatched junction bases: 4. The CDR3 length is 15 residues.

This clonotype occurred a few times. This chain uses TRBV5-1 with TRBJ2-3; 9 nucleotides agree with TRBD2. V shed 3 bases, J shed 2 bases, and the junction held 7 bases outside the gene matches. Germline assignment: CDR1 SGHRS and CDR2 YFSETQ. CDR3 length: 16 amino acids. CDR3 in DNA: TGCGCCAGCAGCTGGGGGCTAGCGGGGTTCACAGATACGCAGTATTTT. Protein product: CASSWGLAGFTDTQYF.

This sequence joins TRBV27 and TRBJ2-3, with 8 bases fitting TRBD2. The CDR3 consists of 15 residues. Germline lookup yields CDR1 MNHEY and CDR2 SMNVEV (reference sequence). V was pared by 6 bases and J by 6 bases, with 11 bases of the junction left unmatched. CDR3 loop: CASRFGGGSFDTQYF. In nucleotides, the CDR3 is TGTGCCAGCAGATTCGGGGGGGGCTCTTTCGATACGCAGTATTTT.

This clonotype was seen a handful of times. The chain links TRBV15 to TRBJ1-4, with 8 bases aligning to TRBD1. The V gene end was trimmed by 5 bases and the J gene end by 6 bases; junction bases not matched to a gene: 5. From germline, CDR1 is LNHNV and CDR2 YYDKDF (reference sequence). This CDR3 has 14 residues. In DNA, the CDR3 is TGTGCCACCAGCGCCGACAGGGGCGATGAAAAACTGTTTTTT. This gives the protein CATSADRGDEKLFF.

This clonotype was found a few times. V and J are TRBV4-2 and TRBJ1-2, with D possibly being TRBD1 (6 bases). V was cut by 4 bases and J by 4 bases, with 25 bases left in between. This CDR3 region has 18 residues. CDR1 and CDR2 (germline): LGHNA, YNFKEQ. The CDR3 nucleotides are TGTGCCAGCAGCCCACCCAGGACAGACCTGGCGGGGCTCTATGGCTACACCTTC. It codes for CASSPPRTDLAGLYGYTF.

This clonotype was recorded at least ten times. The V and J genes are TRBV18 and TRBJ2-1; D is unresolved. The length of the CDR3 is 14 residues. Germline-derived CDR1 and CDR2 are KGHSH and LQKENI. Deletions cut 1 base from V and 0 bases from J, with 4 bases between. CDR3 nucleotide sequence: TGTGCCAGCTCACCACAGGCCTCCTACAATGAGCAGTTCTTC. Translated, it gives CASSPQASYNEQFF. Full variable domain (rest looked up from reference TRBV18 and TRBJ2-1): NAGVMQNPRHLVRRRGQEARLRCSPMKGHSHVYWYRQLPEEGLKFMVYLQKENIIDESGMPKERFSAEFPKEGPSILRIQQVVRGDSAAYFCASSPQASYNEQFFGPGTRLTVL.

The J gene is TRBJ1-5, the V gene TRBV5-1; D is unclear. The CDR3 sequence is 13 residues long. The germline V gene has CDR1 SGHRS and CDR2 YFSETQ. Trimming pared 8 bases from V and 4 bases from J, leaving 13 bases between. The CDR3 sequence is CARNHSINQPQHF. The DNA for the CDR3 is TGCGCCAGGAACCATTCAATTAATCAGCCCCAGCATTTT. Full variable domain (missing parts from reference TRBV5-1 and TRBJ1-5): KAGVTQTPRYLIKTRGQQVTLSCSPISGHRSVSWYQQTPGQGLQFLFEYFSETQRNKGNFPGRFSGRQFSNSRSEMNVSTLELGDSALYLCARNHSINQPQHFGDGTRLSIL.

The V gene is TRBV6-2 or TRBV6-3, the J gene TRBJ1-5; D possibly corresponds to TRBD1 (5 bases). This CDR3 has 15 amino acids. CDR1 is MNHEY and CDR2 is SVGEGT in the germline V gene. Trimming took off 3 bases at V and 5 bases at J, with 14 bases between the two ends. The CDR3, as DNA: TGTGCCAGCAGTTATCCCGGGACTCAAGATCAGCCCCAGCATTTT. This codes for CASSYPGTQDQPQHF.